The 6 T cell receptor beta chains given below trace back to one sample, sequenced in a study of blood T cell repertoires in COVID-19. Profiling relied on immunoSEQ multiplex PCR, and the TCRdb table lists in-frame clones only, not all of them. The sample has about 250,000 clones; 87% are singletons. Source material: PBMCs or T cells enriched from blood (not recorded which). All receptors come from a woman under 40 with acute COVID-19.

This clone was seen only once. The chain employs TRBV19 and TRBJ1-5; D is ambiguous. Germline loops: CDR1 LNHDA, CDR2 SQIVND (reference sequence). The CDR3 runs to 15 residues. Trimming stripped 4 bases from V and 5 bases from J, with 15 bases between. Here the CDR3 reads CASSTLLRRDQPQHF. As DNA, the CDR3 is TGTGCCAGTAGTACCCTGCTTAGGAGGGATCAGCCCCAGCATTTT.

This chain connects TRBV19 to TRBJ2-7, with D possibly TRBD1 on 5 matching bases. CDR1 LNHDA and CDR2 SQIVND come from the germline V gene (reference sequence). V dropped 3 bases and J dropped 1 base, with 7 bases sitting between them. The CDR3 is made up of 13 amino acids. In DNA form, the CDR3 reads TGTGCCAGTAGTATCGACAGATCCTACGAGCAGTACTTC. Amino acids: CASSIDRSYEQYF. Full variable domain (rest looked up from reference TRBV19 and TRBJ2-7): DGGITQSPKYLFRKEGQNVTLSCEQNLNHDAMYWYRQDPGQGLRLIYYSQIVNDFQKGDIAEGYSVSREKKESFPLTVTSAQKNPTAFYLCASSIDRSYEQYFGPGTRLTVT.

J is TRBJ2-7 and V is TRBV28; 13 positions agree with TRBD2. The V gene's germline CDR1 is MDHEN and CDR2 SYDVKM. Germline trimming cut 5 bases from V and 3 bases from J; bases unmatched to any gene: 4. The CDR3 length is 15 residues. Here the CDR3 DNA reads TGTGCCAGCAGTCCCCGACTAGCGGGGGGCTACGAGCAGTACTTC. This encodes CASSPRLAGGYEQYF.

The chain has TRBV7-9 and TRBJ1-1; 7 nucleotides align to TRBD1. Germline-derived CDR1 and CDR2 are SEHNR and FQNEAQ (reference sequence). The CDR3 consists of 15 residues. J was trimmed by 0 bases and V by 4 bases; bases with no gene match: 5. The CDR3 nucleotides read TGTGCCAGCAGCTCCCCAGGGGGGATGAACACTGAAGCTTTCTTT. This translates into CASSSPGGMNTEAFF.

The CDR3 reads CASSPGTGVETQYF. The CDR3, as DNA: TGTGCCAGCAGCCCGGGGACAGGGGTAGAGACCCAGTACTTC. The genes are TRBV7-9 and TRBJ2-5, with 10 nucleotides matching TRBD1. Trimming at V came to 5 bases and at J to 4 bases, leaving 4 bases not matched to a gene. The V gene's germline CDR1 is SEHNR and CDR2 FQNEAQ (reference sequence). The CDR3 covers 14 residues.

The chain combines TRBV19 with TRBJ1-1; perhaps TRBD1 as D (6 bases). The length of the CDR3 is 13 residues. The V gene lost 6 bases and the J gene lost 5 bases, with 13 bases spanning the gap. Germline V gene sequence: CDR1 LNHDA, CDR2 SQIVND (reference sequence). The CDR3 nucleotides read TGTGCCAGTAGCCCCCCAGGGGAGACTGAAGCTTTCTTT. This translates into CASSPPGETEAFF.